Presented here are 9 T cell receptor beta chains from one specimen sequenced in a study of CD8+ T cells in alopecia areata. Treatment denoted: oral pan-JAK inhibitor, 5-10 mg twice daily. Following RNA extraction, reverse transcription yielded cDNA that acted as the sequencing template. The protocol was immunoSEQ multiplex PCR, while the TCRdb copy is restricted to in-frame clones and leaves out a portion. The sample carries around 140,000 clones, 45% to 65% recorded once. The sample in question was CD8+ T cells sorted from blood, obtained at week 4, from a patient treated with tofacitinib. These receptors originate from a human donor with alopecia areata.

The chain links TRBV13 to TRBJ1-6; D is uncertain. The ends were cut back, 0 bases at V and 7 bases at J, with 10 bases in the middle. The V gene's germline CDR1 is PRHDT and CDR2 FYEKMQ (reference sequence). This CDR3 spans 15 amino acids. The CDR3 is CASSLGRSANSPLHF. The DNA of the CDR3 is TGTGCCAGCAGCTTAGGGAGAAGCGCGAATTCACCCCTCCACTTT.

This clone came up a few times. The rearrangement joins TRBV19 to TRBJ2-1; D might be TRBD1 or TRBD2, each matching 5 bases. The CDR3 totals 15 residues. Per germline, CDR1 LNHDA and CDR2 SQIVND (reference sequence). The germline V and J ends were trimmed by 5 bases and 7 bases, with 18 bases remaining between them. The CDR3 sequence is CASSWDQLDVNEQFF. The CDR3, as DNA: TGTGCCAGTAGTTGGGACCAACTCGACGTTAATGAGCAGTTCTTC.

The rearrangement joins TRBV11-2 to TRBJ2-7; D call uncertain. Trimming took 5 bases from V and 2 from J, leaving 10 bases between them. Germline CDR1 SGHAT, CDR2 FQNNGV. CDR3 length: 13 amino acids. DNA for the CDR3: TGTGCCAGCAGCGCGGCTGGGCCCTACGAGCAGTACTTC. Amino acid sequence: CASSAAGPYEQYF.

In this sample, this clone turned up a few times. The chain is built from TRBV5-1 and TRBJ2-3; 8 nucleotides align to TRBD1. With V trimmed by 4 bases and J by 3 bases, 4 bases remained unmatched. CDR1 and CDR2 from the germline V gene are SGHRS and YFSETQ. The CDR3 has 14 amino acids. Here the CDR3 DNA reads TGCGCCAGCAGCCCGGACAGGGTGACAGATACGCAGTATTTT. Amino acid sequence: CASSPDRVTDTQYF.

The CDR3 DNA is TGTGCCAGCAGCTTAGCTGGGGATGGCAATCAGCCCCAGCATTTT. It is translated as CASSLAGDGNQPQHF. V and J are TRBV13 and TRBJ1-5; no firm D call. Germline CDR1 PRHDT, CDR2 FYEKMQ (reference sequence). Trimming stripped 1 base from V and 2 bases from J, with 9 bases between. The CDR3 consists of 15 residues.

This clone came up once. The CDR3 sequence: CASSYEGRGEHGYTF. The CDR3 bases are TGTGCCAGCAGTTACGAGGGCAGGGGGGAGCATGGCTACACCTTC. The rearrangement links TRBV6-5 to TRBJ1-2; 7 bases line up with TRBD1. The length of the CDR3 is 15 residues. V lost 2 bases and J lost 6; bases outside the gene matches: 9. Germline V lookup: CDR1 MNHEY, CDR2 SVGAGI.

In regard to this clone: Other DNA sequences in the same sample also yield this CDR3. This rearrangement joins TRBV6-5 to TRBJ2-2; 7 bases fit TRBD2. Trimming cost V 5 bases and J 1 base; bases outside gene matches: 4. From germline, CDR1 is MNHEY and CDR2 SVGAGI. The CDR3 runs 15 residues. The CDR3 region is CASSPSGENTGELFF. Here the CDR3 DNA reads TGTGCCAGCAGTCCTAGCGGAGAGAACACCGGGGAGCTGTTTTTT.

V and J are TRBV14 and TRBJ2-7, with D possibly called TRBD1 or TRBD2 (6 bases each). Per germline, CDR1 SGHDN and CDR2 FVKESK. The CDR3 loop spans 14 amino acids. V was shortened by 6 bases and J by 5 bases, with 17 bases between the two germline ends. The DNA for the CDR3 is TGTGCCAGCAGTAAACGGGGGCAATCGAACGAGCAGTACTTC. It yields the protein CASSKRGQSNEQYF.

The chain employs TRBV30 and TRBJ1-6; D perhaps matches TRBD1 (5 bases). This CDR3 contains 13 residues. V was pared by 8 bases and J by 3 bases, with 11 bases between. Germline CDR1 reads GTSNPN; CDR2 reads SVGIG (reference sequence). The CDR3 nucleotides are TGTGCCGGCGACAGCGGCTATAATTCACCCCTCCACTTT. Translation: CAGDSGYNSPLHF.